These 22 T cell receptor beta chains were all obtained from the same sample, sequenced in a study of CD8+ T cells in alopecia areata. Sequencing templates came from extracted RNA that was reverse transcribed into cDNA. The data were produced by immunoSEQ multiplex PCR, yet TCRdb's version contains in-frame clones alone and is incomplete. The table has about 150,000 clones, around 50% seen once. The sample consisted of CD8+ T cells sorted from blood, taken at week 0. These receptors were taken from a human donor with alopecia areata.

This clone was seen more than once but under ten times. Additional DNA sequences in this sample encode the identical CDR3. The chain links TRBV9 to TRBJ2-3; D is unresolved. The CDR3 extends over 12 amino acids. The germline V gene encodes CDR1 SGDLS and CDR2 YYNGEE. Trimming took off 0 bases at V and 3 bases at J, with 2 bases between the two ends. The CDR3 region has the DNA TGTGCCAGCAGCGTAGGGACAGATACGCAGTATTTT. Its protein is CASSVGTDTQYF.

This clone turned up a few times. The rearrangement joins TRBV15 to TRBJ2-2, with D unclear. This CDR3 has 14 residues. Trimming removed 4 bases at V and 3 bases at J, with 9 bases between. The germline V gene has CDR1 LNHNV and CDR2 YYDKDF (reference sequence). The CDR3 reads CATSIRTDTGELFF. CDR3 DNA sequence: TGTGCCACCAGCATCAGGACGGACACCGGGGAGCTGTTTTTT. The full variable domain, rest sourced from reference TRBV15 and TRBJ2-2, is DAMVIQNPRYQVTQFGKPVTLSCSQTLNHNVMYWYQQKSSQAPKLLFHYYDKDFNNEADTPDNFQSRRPNTSFCFLDIRSPGLGDTAMYLCATSIRTDTGELFFGEGSRLTVL.

This clone was detected only a few times. The gene calls are TRBV5-1 and TRBJ2-2; D might be TRBD2 (6 bases). Germline V gene lookup returns CDR1 SGHRS and CDR2 YFSETQ. Trimming left V 4 bases short and J 3 bases short, with 13 bases between. This CDR3 comprises 15 residues. The CDR3: CASSIRDSDTGELFF. The CDR3 nucleotides are TGCGCCAGCAGCATCCGGGACTCAGACACCGGGGAGCTGTTTTTT.

The chain combines TRBV10-3 with TRBJ2-7; 10 bases fit TRBD1. The CDR3 is made up of 17 amino acids. V was pared by 4 bases and J by 3 bases, with 12 bases of the junction left unmatched. Germline V gives CDR1 ENHRY, CDR2 SYGVKD. The DNA of the CDR3 is TGTGCCATCAGTGGTCGGGACAGGGGTTATGAGGACTACGAGCAGTACTTC. Its translation: CAISGRDRGYEDYEQYF.

This clone occurred once. This chain uses TRBV7-2 with TRBJ2-5; no definite D call. The V end lost 1 base, the J end lost 3 bases, and 6 bases lay between the germline ends. Germline CDR1 reads SGHTA; CDR2 reads FQGNSA. This CDR3 has 13 amino acids. The CDR3 spells CASSLDQEETQYF. CDR3 sequence (DNA): TGTGCCAGCAGCTTAGATCAGGAAGAGACCCAGTACTTC.

The rearrangement uses TRBV5-1 and TRBJ1-1; D gene uncertain. V lost 0 bases and J lost 9, with 6 bases in between. There are 11 residues in the CDR3. Germline assignment: CDR1 SGHRS and CDR2 YFSETQ. CDR3 amino acids: CASSLGVQAFF. CDR3 in DNA: TGCGCCAGCAGCTTGGGAGTTCAAGCTTTCTTT.

The CDR3 here is CASSQDLSGAGLGYTF. The CDR3 nucleotides read TGCGCCAGCAGCCAAGATTTGTCAGGAGCGGGCCTCGGCTACACCTTC. The J gene is TRBJ1-2, the V gene TRBV4-3, with D hard to call. Germline V CDR1 and CDR2: LGHNA, YSLEER. V lost 0 bases, J lost 8 bases, and 19 bases lay in between. The CDR3 spans 16 residues.

The CDR3 is CSVVPWGAGYTGELFF. The CDR3 DNA reads TGCAGCGTTGTTCCTTGGGGGGCGGGTTACACCGGGGAGCTGTTTTTT. This chain joins TRBV29-1 and TRBJ2-2, with D perhaps being TRBD1 or TRBD2 (6 bases each). CDR1 SQVTM and CDR2 ANQGSEA come from the germline V gene. Between the trimmed V and J ends, which lost 4 bases and 3 bases, there was a span of 18 bases. This CDR3 is 16 amino acids long.

This sequence joins TRBV30 and TRBJ1-1; D may be TRBD1 (6 bases). The CDR3 loop spans 13 amino acids. Germline V gene data show CDR1 as GTSNPN and CDR2 as SVGIG (reference sequence). Between the trimmed V and J ends, which lost 3 bases and 3 bases, there was a span of 11 bases. CDR3 sequence (DNA): TGTGCCTGGAGCGCCACAGGGTACACTGAAGCTTTCTTT. Residues: CAWSATGYTEAFF. The entire variable domain, with the rest obtained from reference TRBV30 and TRBJ1-1, is as follows: SQTIHQWPATLVQPVGSPLSLECTVEGTSNPNLYWYRQAAGRGLQLLFYSVGIGQISSEVPQNLSASRPQDRQFILSSKKLLLSDSGFYLCAWSATGYTEAFFGQGTRLTVV.

The chain has TRBV11-2 and TRBJ2-3; D assignment may be TRBD1 or TRBD2 (6 bases each). This CDR3 contains 16 residues. Trimming took off 4 bases at V and 5 bases at J, with 19 bases between the two ends. The germline CDR1 and CDR2 sequences are SGHAT and FQNNGV. CDR3 DNA: TGTGCCAGCAGCTCGTCAGTGTGGGGGCGGGAAGATACGCAGTATTTT. Protein sequence: CASSSSVWGREDTQYF.

This chain links TRBV7-2 with TRBJ2-1; D is possibly TRBD2 (5 bases). CDR1 is SGHTA, CDR2 FQGNSA, per germline. V was trimmed by 3 bases and J by 0 bases, leaving 9 bases between them. This CDR3 comprises 15 residues. This CDR3 is CASSFGDSSYNEQFF. The CDR3 nucleotides read TGTGCCAGCAGCTTCGGGGATAGCTCCTACAATGAGCAGTTCTTC. The complete variable domain, with remaining parts taken from reference TRBV7-2 and TRBJ2-1, reads GAGVSQSPSNKVTEKGKDVELRCDPISGHTALYWYRQSLGQGLEFLIYFQGNSAPDKSGLPSDRFSAERTGGSVSTLTIQRTQQEDSAVYLCASSFGDSSYNEQFFGPGTRLTVL.

This clone was observed a few times. The chain carries TRBV30 and TRBJ2-1, with D perhaps given as TRBD1 or TRBD2 (5 bases each). The CDR3 extends over 14 amino acids. V lost 3 bases, J lost 0 bases, and 9 bases lay in between. Germline CDR1 reads GTSNPN; CDR2 reads SVGIG (reference sequence). Here the CDR3 DNA reads TGTGCCTGGAGGGGGGTCGGCTCCTACAATGAGCAGTTCTTC. The encoded protein is CAWRGVGSYNEQFF. Combining the CDR3 with reference TRBV30 and TRBJ2-1 gives the whole variable domain SQTIHQWPATLVQPVGSPLSLECTVEGTSNPNLYWYRQAAGRGLQLLFYSVGIGQISSEVPQNLSASRPQDRQFILSSKKLLLSDSGFYLCAWRGVGSYNEQFFGPGTRLTVL.

As regards this clone: Other nucleotide sequences from this sample produce the same CDR3. V usage is TRBV30 and J usage is TRBJ1-1; D call uncertain. CDR3 size: 13 residues. CDR1 is GTSNPN, CDR2 SVGIG, per germline (reference sequence). Trimming took 0 bases from V and 0 from J, leaving 5 bases between them. The CDR3 reads CAWSVALNTEAFF. CDR3 DNA: TGTGCCTGGAGTGTGGCCCTGAACACTGAAGCTTTCTTT.

This clone was picked up a small number of times. The J gene is TRBJ1-2, the V gene TRBV29-1, with no clear D. In germline, CDR1 is SQVTM, CDR2 ANQGSEA. The V end lost 7 bases, the J end lost 2 bases, and 8 bases lay between the germline ends. This CDR3 spans 11 amino acids. The CDR3 bases are TGCAGCGCGAGAATCAACTATGGCTACACCTTC. It encodes CSARINYGYTF.

The chain recombines TRBV6-4 with TRBJ2-2; D call uncertain. The germline gives CDR1 MRHNA, CDR2 SNTAGT. The CDR3 loop spans 11 amino acids. The V end was cut by 3 bases, the J end by 7 bases, with 3 bases between. The CDR3 loop reads CASSDGGELFF. The CDR3 DNA reads as TGTGCCAGCAGTGATGGCGGGGAGCTGTTTTTT.

The chain couples TRBV6-5 to TRBJ1-1; D not resolved. CDR1 and CDR2 (germline): MNHEY, SVGAGI. The germline V and J ends were trimmed by 7 bases and 1 base, with 13 bases remaining between them. This CDR3 contains 14 residues. CDR3 coding DNA: TGTGCCAGCACCGTTTCTGCGGCGAACACTGAAGCTTTCTTT. Protein product: CASTVSAANTEAFF.

The rearrangement joins TRBV4-3 to TRBJ2-7, with D tentatively TRBD1 (5 bases). V was clipped by 3 bases and J by 2 bases, with 14 bases between them. This CDR3 has 15 amino acids. Germline CDR1 reads LGHNA; CDR2 reads YSLEER. The CDR3 nucleotides read TGCGCCAGCAGCCATCTCAGGGATCCTCCCTACGAGCAGTACTTC. This translates into CASSHLRDPPYEQYF.

The genes are TRBV5-1 and TRBJ2-6, with TRBD2 matching 10 bases. V lost 0 bases to trimming and J lost 0 bases; unmatched junction nucleotides: 9. Looked up from germline, CDR1 is SGHRS and CDR2 is YFSETQ. The length of the CDR3 is 20 residues. CDR3 sequence (DNA): TGCGCCAGCAGCTTGGTTCGGCTAGCGGGGGCCGTCTCTGGGGCCAACGTCCTGACTTTC. Translated: CASSLVRLAGAVSGANVLTF.

This clone showed up many times. The chain recombines TRBV6-6 with TRBJ1-5; 8 bases are shared with TRBD1. CDR1 is MNHNY, CDR2 SVGAGI, per germline (reference sequence). V lost 7 bases to trimming and J lost 4 bases; unmatched junction nucleotides: 9. This CDR3 spans 15 amino acids. The CDR3 nucleotides are TGTGCCAGCACCAAATCCGACAGGGGTAATCAGCCCCAGCATTTT. Residues: CASTKSDRGNQPQHF.

The chain is built from TRBV5-6 and TRBJ1-4; D remains ambiguous. CDR1 is SGHDT, CDR2 YYEEEE, per germline. V gave up 0 bases and J gave up 10 bases, with 10 bases separating them. The CDR3 runs to 13 residues. The CDR3 sequence: CASSLERAGKLFF. The DNA of the CDR3 is TGTGCCAGCAGCTTGGAGAGGGCCGGAAAACTGTTTTTT.

This sequence joins TRBV5-4 and TRBJ1-2, with 7 bases matching TRBD1. Germline-derived CDR1 and CDR2 are SGHNT and YYREEE (reference sequence). The V gene end was trimmed by 3 bases and the J gene end by 8 bases; junction bases not matched to a gene: 4. This CDR3 has 12 residues. In nucleotides, the CDR3 is TGTGCCAGCAGCTCGGACAGGCACGGCTACACCTTC. Protein sequence: CASSSDRHGYTF.

The chain has TRBV11-2 and TRBJ2-2; D is unclear. The CDR3 has 16 residues. V lost 7 bases, J lost 0 bases, and 15 bases lay in between. The germline V gene encodes CDR1 SGHAT and CDR2 FQNNGV. The CDR3 region is CASTPRSETNTGELFF. CDR3 nucleotide sequence: TGTGCCAGCACCCCTCGGTCAGAAACGAACACCGGGGAGCTGTTTTTT.